This TCR beta chain was found in a study of beta chain features in type 1 diabetes. Study-wide findings and caveats: In comparison with healthy donors, patients had naive, central memory and Treg TCRB repertoires that appeared more similar. All four CD4+ subsets from Type 1 diabetes patients carried moderately but significantly shorter TCRB CDR3s. At VDJ recombination sites, type 1 diabetes patients had fewer insertions and more deleted nucleotides.

As for this clone: Its matching antigen is unknown.

Per donor, one heparinised blood draw averaged around 110 mL. Sorting produced populations that all topped 95% purity. The germline gives CDR1 SGHTA, CDR2 FQGNSA. Deletions cut 2 bases from V and 9 bases from J, with 10 bases between. The CDR3 consists of 12 residues. Since all of the isolated RNA was reverse transcribed, expressed TCRB transcripts were what got sequenced. Sequencing used immunoSEQ multiplex PCR; TCRdb keeps in-frame clones, though not all of them. Of 25,000 to 30,000 clones in the sample, roughly three fifths were seen once. This clonotype was sampled from a woman in her late teens or twenties with type 1 diabetes. Material: Tregs from blood. The chain is built from TRBV7-2 and TRBJ1-1, with no clear D. The CDR3 is CASSLQVPKAFF. The CDR3 DNA follows: TGTGCCAGCAGCTTACAGGTCCCGAAAGCTTTCTTT.